The entry that follows covers one T cell receptor beta chain sequence. The data were obtained in a study of cytomegalovirus exposure and HLA in healthy donors. The table came from immunoSEQ multiplex PCR; TCRdb's copy has only in-frame clones and leaves some out. Altogether about 120,000 clones are present, about 90% being singletons, with the ten largest covering about 2.1%. The CDR3 extends over 17 amino acids. Germline V CDR1 and CDR2: SGDLS, YYNGEE. Losses at the gene ends were 3 bases for V and 1 base for J; bases not matched to a gene: 10. Sequenced input: PBMCs. The rearrangement links TRBV9 to TRBJ2-3; 8 bases are a match to TRBD2. This TCR was sampled from a woman aged 18 to 35 in good health and CMV-seronegative. In nucleotides, the CDR3 is TGTGCCAGCAGCGGAGGCGGGGGGTGGGCTGGCACAGATACGCAGTATTTT. Translation gives CASSGGGGWAGTDTQYF.